Each of the 7 T cell receptor beta chains below was sequenced from the same sample in a study of cytomegalovirus exposure and HLA in healthy donors. PCR was performed using 60 Vbeta and 13 Jbeta primers. Only in-frame clones appear in the TCRdb table, and some are missing; sequencing was by immunoSEQ multiplex PCR. The profile covers roughly 120,000 clones, with roughly 68% appearing a single time and 8% to 9.5% taken by the ten largest. The specimen was PBMCs. The receptors come from a man younger than 40 in good health and CMV-seropositive.

The chain links TRBV4-1 to TRBJ2-3; TRBD2 agrees at 11 bases. The germline V gene encodes CDR1 MGHRA and CDR2 YSYEKL. V lost 4 bases and J lost 2; bases outside the gene matches: 5. CDR3 size: 16 residues. This chain's CDR3 is CASSPILAGDTDTQYF. The CDR3 DNA reads as TGCGCCAGCAGCCCCATACTAGCGGGGGACACAGATACGCAGTATTTT.

This sequence joins TRBV6-4 and TRBJ1-5; D call uncertain. Germline V gene lookup returns CDR1 MRHNA and CDR2 SNTAGT. CDR3 size: 14 residues. Trimming stripped 0 bases from V and 2 bases from J, with 5 bases between. The DNA for the CDR3 is TGTGCCAGCAGTGACTCGGGCGGCAATCAGCCCCAGCATTTT. It translates to CASSDSGGNQPQHF.

The rearrangement links TRBV28 to TRBJ2-3; TRBD2 agrees at 14 bases. J lost 4 bases, V lost 6 bases, and 3 bases had no gene match. This CDR3 region has 15 residues. CDR1 is MDHEN, CDR2 SYDVKM, per germline. CDR3 DNA: TGTGCCAGCAGACGGACTAGCGGGAGGTCAGATACGCAGTATTTT. Its translation is CASRRTSGRSDTQYF.

The gene calls are TRBV27 and TRBJ2-4; perhaps TRBD1 as D (6 bases). In germline, CDR1 is MNHEY, CDR2 SMNVEV (reference sequence). This CDR3 spans 13 amino acids. The V and J ends lost 6 bases and 10 bases respectively, with 16 bases between them. CDR3 DNA sequence: TGTGCCAGCAGGGGGGCGGGCAAACTTATTCAGTACTTC. Encoded protein: CASRGAGKLIQYF.

The chain is built from TRBV6-1 and TRBJ1-1, with TRBD1 matching 7 bases. The V gene end was trimmed by 6 bases and the J gene end by 0 bases; junction bases not matched to a gene: 4. Germline assignment: CDR1 MNHNS and CDR2 SASEGT. The CDR3 runs 14 residues. In nucleotides, the CDR3 is TGTGCCAGCAGGTTGGGACAGATGAACACTGAAGCTTTCTTT. Translation gives CASRLGQMNTEAFF.

The chain combines TRBV5-6 with TRBJ1-2; 10 nucleotides align to TRBD1. The trim removed 3 bases at V and 8 bases at J, leaving 4 bases unmatched. This CDR3 spans 13 amino acids. Germline V gives CDR1 SGHDT, CDR2 YYEEEE. The CDR3 spells CASSYGTGEGYTF. CDR3 DNA sequence: TGTGCCAGCAGCTATGGGACAGGGGAGGGCTACACCTTC.

This chain links TRBV19 with TRBJ2-2; TRBD1 matches 11 bases. Germline assignment: CDR1 LNHDA and CDR2 SQIVND (reference sequence). J gave up 3 bases and V 6 bases, and 3 bases lay outside the gene matches. The CDR3 has 15 amino acids. CDR3 amino acids: CASRDRGPDTGELFF. In DNA form, the CDR3 reads TGTGCCAGTAGGGACAGGGGGCCGGACACCGGGGAGCTGTTTTTT.